Listed below are T cell receptor beta chains from one sample, sequenced in a study of T cell repertoires in cytomegalovirus infection. Each CDR3 protein is one row after TCRdb ran MiXCR on the reads. Of roughly 720,000 distinct CDR3 sequences in the sample, approximately 34% are singletons; the top ten hold 2.8%. The sequenced sample consisted of PBMCs. These receptors all stem from a human donor in good health (CMV status not recorded). Some clones in this sample may be carry-over from other donors' samples. CDR3s include the opening cysteine and the closing phenylalanine or tryptophan. The D gene is left open where the match is weak. Some rows mark clone size as missing; the rest say once, few, many or name a class of expanded clone.

>.|TRBJ2-3|few|TRBV4-2
TGTGCCAGCAGCCAAGATGGGGGGAACACAGATACGCAGTATTTT
CASSQDGGNTDTQYF
>.|TRBJ1-2|.|TRBV27
TGTGCCAGCAAGGAGACAGGAGCTAACTATGGCTACACCTTC
CASKETGANYGYTF
>.|TRBJ2-3|.|TRBV28
TGTGCCAGCAGCCCTAACCAGGGGACCGGGAGAGATACGCATTATTTT
CASSPNQGTGRDTHYF
>.|TRBJ1-6|.|TRBV6-5
TGTGCCAGCACCCCATTATCAGGAAGGAATAATTCACCCCTCCACTTT
CASTPLSGRNNSPLHF
>TRBD1|TRBJ2-7|few|TRBV10-3
TGTGCCATCAGCTCAGGGGGCCCTTCCTACGAGCAGTACTTC
CAISSGGPSYEQYF
>.|TRBJ2-7|.|TRBV28
TGTGCCAGCAGTCTTTCTACACCGGAGAACGAGCAGTACTTC
CASSLSTPENEQYF
>TRBD2|TRBJ2-2|few|TRBV7-2
TGTGCCAGCAGCCCGATAGCGGGAGTAGACACCGGGGAGCTGTTTTTT
CASSPIAGVDTGELFF
>.|TRBJ2-1|few|TRBV7-2
TGTGCCAGCAGCTTAGAGGGACTTGGTGAGCAGTTCTTC
CASSLEGLGEQFF
>.|TRBJ1-2|.|TRBV6-5
TGTGCCAGCAGCCAAGGGCACTATGGCTACACCTTC
CASSQGHYGYTF
>.|TRBJ1-5|few|TRBV6-6
TGTGCCAGCAGAAACAGGGAATTCAATCAGCCCCAGCATTTT
CASRNREFNQPQHF
>TRBD2|TRBJ2-3|few|TRBV7-9
TGTGCCAGCAGCTTCGGGAGCGGGGGGCTCACAGATACGCAGTATTTT
CASSFGSGGLTDTQYF
>.|TRBJ1-4|.|TRBV15
TGTGCCACCAGCAGGTACCAGAGGCCTAATGAAAAACTGTTTTTT
CATSRYQRPNEKLFF
>.|TRBJ2-1|.|TRBV11-3
TGTGCCAGCAGCAAAAGCCGGATCAATGAGCAGTTCTTC
CASSKSRINEQFF
>.|TRBJ2-7|.|TRBV12-3/TRBV12-4
TGTGCCAGCAGTTTGAACCTAGACGAGCAGTACTTC
CASSLNLDEQYF
>TRBD2|TRBJ2-2|.|TRBV15
TGTGCCACCAGCAGGACTACTCAGCGGGGGGGCCGGCCCGGGGAGCTGTTTTTT
CATSRTTQRGGRPGELFF
>.|TRBJ2-5|.|TRBV20-1
TGCAGTGCTAGACGGGGACCTACGACCCAGTACTTC
CSARRGPTTQYF
>.|TRBJ1-5|.|TRBV19
TGTGCCAGTAGTATCGCTGAGGGTCAGCCCCAGCATTTT
CASSIAEGQPQHF
>TRBD1|TRBJ1-6|few|TRBV7-8
TGTGCCAGCAGCTCCCAGGGGGTGGATAATTCACCCCTCCACTTT
CASSSQGVDNSPLHF
>.|TRBJ1-5|many|TRBV10-3
TGTGCCATCAGTGAGCCGCCCGACACGGGCGAGAATCAGCCCCAGCATTTT
CAISEPPDTGENQPQHF
>.|TRBJ1-1|.|TRBV7-2
TGTGCCAGCAGCACCTCGAGGGTGAACACTGAAGCTTTCTTT
CASSTSRVNTEAFF
>.|TRBJ1-1|.|TRBV11-2
TGTGCCAGCAGCTTAGGACAGGTTGTGAGGATGAACACTGAAGCTTTCTTT
CASSLGQVVRMNTEAFF
>.|TRBJ1-4|many|TRBV7-2
TGTGCCAGCAGCTTAAGCCCAAGAGAAAAACTGTTTTTT
CASSLSPREKLFF
>TRBD1|TRBJ2-2|.|TRBV20-1
TGCAGTGCTATATCGGACAGGGGCACCGGGGAGCTGTTTTTT
CSAISDRGTGELFF
>TRBD2|TRBJ2-7|.|TRBV6-6
TGTGCCAGCAGTTACACCCCTAGCGGGAGAGCCTACGAGCAGTACTTC
CASSYTPSGRAYEQYF
>.|TRBJ2-3|.|TRBV5-1
TGCGCCAGCAGGCGAGGGGAGACCAATTTGGGAGATACGCAGTATTTT
CASRRGETNLGDTQYF
>.|TRBJ1-4|few|TRBV28
TGTGCCAGCAGTTTCAGGTCAGGGACTAATGAAAAACTGTTTTTT
CASSFRSGTNEKLFF
>.|TRBJ1-1|.|TRBV28
TGTGCCAGCAGTTTAAGCCCTCTGGAGACAGCGGGGGATAACACTGAAGCTTTCTTT
CASSLSPLETAGDNTEAFF
>.|TRBJ2-7|.|TRBV4-2
TGTGCCAGCAGCCAAGAGAGGTTGCCTCCCCCCTACGAGCAGTACTTC
CASSQERLPPPYEQYF
>.|TRBJ1-4|few|TRBV28
TGTGCCAGCAGTTTACAGGGGCCTAATGAAAAACTGTTTTTT
CASSLQGPNEKLFF
>TRBD1|TRBJ1-4|few|TRBV7-9
TGTGCCAGCAGCTCCCCTTTGGGGACAGGGAGAGGAGAAAAACTGTTTTTT
CASSSPLGTGRGEKLFF
>.|TRBJ1-2|.|TRBV29-1
TGCAGCGTTGTCATGTCGACAGTCTATGGCTACACCTTC
CSVVMSTVYGYTF
>.|TRBJ1-5|.|TRBV6-1
TGTGCCAGCAGTGAAAGGGAAGAGTTGCCCCAGCATTTT
CASSEREELPQHF
>.|TRBJ1-1|.|TRBV24-1
TGTGCCTCCAGTGATCCGGGGGGAGAAGCTTTCTTT
CASSDPGGEAFF